These T cell receptor beta chains were read from a single sample in a study of blood T cell repertoires in COVID-19. Method: immunoSEQ multiplex PCR; TCRdb's copy keeps in-frame clones and lacks some. This table holds roughly 240,000 clones, around 89% found once. The sequenced sample consisted of PBMCs or T cells enriched from blood (not recorded which). The receptors derive from a woman between 35 and 50 years old with acute COVID-19. The CDR3 runs from the conserved cysteine through the conserved F or W. The D gene is left open where the match is weak.

D: TRBD1
V: TRBV5-4
CDR3: CASSSLQGAGNGYTF

D: TRBD2
V: TRBV9
CDR3: CASSVATLAGAELAKNIQYF

D: TRBD1
V: TRBV11-3
CDR3: CASSSRGLEAFF

D: TRBD2
V: TRBV7-6
CDR3: CASSLVGTSGSLAPYNEQFF

D: TRBD1
V: TRBV2
CDR3: CASSEALRGRGYGYTF

D: -
V: TRBV20-1
CDR3: CSASFNEKLFF

D: TRBD1
V: TRBV19
CDR3: CATVQNTGVDGYTF

D: -
V: TRBV20-1
CDR3: CSAILLGKLFF

D: -
V: TRBV19
CDR3: CASSMSSGGRVYGYTF

D: TRBD2
V: TRBV9
CDR3: CASSVRGTSGYYNEQFF

D: -
V: TRBV4-3
CDR3: CASSQSPKNTEAFF

D: -
V: TRBV7-2
CDR3: CASSLSGYGYTF

D: -
V: TRBV27
CDR3: CASHGGLNQPQHF

D: -
V: TRBV6-5
CDR3: CASSSRGENSPLHF

D: TRBD1
V: TRBV6-1
CDR3: CASSEGRGRTYEQYF

D: TRBD1
V: TRBV6-5
CDR3: CASMSSGTGSTPQHF

D: -
V: TRBV2
CDR3: CASRRGNEQFF

D: -
V: TRBV9
CDR3: CASSVDRGGNEKLFF

D: -
V: TRBV14
CDR3: CASSQLRVDRMETQYF

D: -
V: TRBV4-2
CDR3: CASSQGGGVSNQPQHF

D: -
V: TRBV19
CDR3: CASSSPPGGTGDTQYF

D: -
V: TRBV5-4
CDR3: CASSLGGTRGETQYF

D: TRBD1
V: TRBV7-2
CDR3: CASSLGRGTYNEQFF

D: -
V: TRBV18
CDR3: CASSTLPGTSSYEQYF

D: TRBD2
V: TRBV2
CDR3: CASKGLAGTDTQYF

D: -
V: TRBV27
CDR3: CASSRTYSTGTETQYF

D: -
V: TRBV7-2
CDR3: CASSLAAQGGSPLHF

D: -
V: TRBV14
CDR3: CASSQGRWPSETQYF

D: TRBD1
V: TRBV11-2
CDR3: CASSLWDRGTSGYTF

D: TRBD2
V: TRBV7-2
CDR3: CASSPMTSGRASQETQYF

D: -
V: TRBV7-8
CDR3: CASSPLDSTVYGYTF

D: -
V: TRBV10-2
CDR3: CASSETGSANQPQHF

D: -
V: TRBV5-1
CDR3: CASSYRGYRGSGANVLTF

D: -
V: TRBV7-9
CDR3: CASSSYALNYGYTF

D: -
V: TRBV12-3/TRBV12-4
CDR3: CASSLGGVEQFF

D: -
V: TRBV10-3
CDR3: CATKGVEDAFF

D: -
V: TRBV23-1
CDR3: CASRSTRADTDTQYF

D: TRBD1
V: TRBV3-1/TRBV3-2
CDR3: CASSQTRQGLSYNSPLHF

D: -
V: TRBV19
CDR3: CASSIPTGSPLHF

D: -
V: TRBV4-3
CDR3: CASSQLTGTWEKLFF

D: TRBD1
V: TRBV4-1
CDR3: CASSQPGGNYGYTF

D: -
V: TRBV3-1/TRBV3-2
CDR3: CASSQVPRGTSPLHF

D: -
V: TRBV24-1
CDR3: CATSDLKGGGSRETQYF

D: TRBD1
V: TRBV9
CDR3: CASRETGVTTNQPQHF

D: TRBD1
V: TRBV5-1
CDR3: CASRDRTGGVRVTEAFF

D: TRBD1
V: TRBV5-8
CDR3: CASSLAAGRGLYEQYF

D: -
V: TRBV5-5
CDR3: CASSSLAGNGDIQYF

D: -
V: TRBV5-4
CDR3: CASSLAQGLGETQYF

D: -
V: TRBV19
CDR3: CASTPTGGPNEKLFF

D: TRBD1
V: TRBV19
CDR3: CASSTLQGLEQYF